Below are 2 T cell receptor beta chains sequenced from a single sample in a study of cytomegalovirus exposure and HLA in healthy donors. PCR amplification relied on 60 Vbeta primers (plus 13 Jbeta primers). The protocol was immunoSEQ multiplex PCR, while the TCRdb copy is restricted to in-frame clones and leaves out a portion. The table records tens of thousands of clones, approximately 80% of them present only once. Sequenced material: PBMCs. The origin of the receptors is a human donor in good health.

This clone has a single count. The chain employs TRBV28 and TRBJ2-5; TRBD2 aligns across 10 bases. V lost 3 bases, J lost 5 bases, and 6 bases stayed unmatched. There are 15 residues in the CDR3. Germline CDR1 is MDHEN and CDR2 is SYDVKM. CDR3 nucleotides: TGTGCCAGCAGTTTGGCAGCGGGAGGGGTCGAGACCCAGTACTTC. Translating gives CASSLAAGGVETQYF.

This chain connects TRBV11-3 to TRBJ2-1; TRBD2 matches at 11 bases. The CDR3 loop spans 18 amino acids. Germline lookup yields CDR1 SGHNT and CDR2 YENEEA. The V and J ends lost 4 bases and 5 bases, in that order; junction bases with no gene match: 13. CDR3 in DNA: TGTGCCAGCAGCTCCCTGACCTCCGGGACTAGCGGCGACAATGAGCAGTTCTTC. This translates into CASSSLTSGTSGDNEQFF.